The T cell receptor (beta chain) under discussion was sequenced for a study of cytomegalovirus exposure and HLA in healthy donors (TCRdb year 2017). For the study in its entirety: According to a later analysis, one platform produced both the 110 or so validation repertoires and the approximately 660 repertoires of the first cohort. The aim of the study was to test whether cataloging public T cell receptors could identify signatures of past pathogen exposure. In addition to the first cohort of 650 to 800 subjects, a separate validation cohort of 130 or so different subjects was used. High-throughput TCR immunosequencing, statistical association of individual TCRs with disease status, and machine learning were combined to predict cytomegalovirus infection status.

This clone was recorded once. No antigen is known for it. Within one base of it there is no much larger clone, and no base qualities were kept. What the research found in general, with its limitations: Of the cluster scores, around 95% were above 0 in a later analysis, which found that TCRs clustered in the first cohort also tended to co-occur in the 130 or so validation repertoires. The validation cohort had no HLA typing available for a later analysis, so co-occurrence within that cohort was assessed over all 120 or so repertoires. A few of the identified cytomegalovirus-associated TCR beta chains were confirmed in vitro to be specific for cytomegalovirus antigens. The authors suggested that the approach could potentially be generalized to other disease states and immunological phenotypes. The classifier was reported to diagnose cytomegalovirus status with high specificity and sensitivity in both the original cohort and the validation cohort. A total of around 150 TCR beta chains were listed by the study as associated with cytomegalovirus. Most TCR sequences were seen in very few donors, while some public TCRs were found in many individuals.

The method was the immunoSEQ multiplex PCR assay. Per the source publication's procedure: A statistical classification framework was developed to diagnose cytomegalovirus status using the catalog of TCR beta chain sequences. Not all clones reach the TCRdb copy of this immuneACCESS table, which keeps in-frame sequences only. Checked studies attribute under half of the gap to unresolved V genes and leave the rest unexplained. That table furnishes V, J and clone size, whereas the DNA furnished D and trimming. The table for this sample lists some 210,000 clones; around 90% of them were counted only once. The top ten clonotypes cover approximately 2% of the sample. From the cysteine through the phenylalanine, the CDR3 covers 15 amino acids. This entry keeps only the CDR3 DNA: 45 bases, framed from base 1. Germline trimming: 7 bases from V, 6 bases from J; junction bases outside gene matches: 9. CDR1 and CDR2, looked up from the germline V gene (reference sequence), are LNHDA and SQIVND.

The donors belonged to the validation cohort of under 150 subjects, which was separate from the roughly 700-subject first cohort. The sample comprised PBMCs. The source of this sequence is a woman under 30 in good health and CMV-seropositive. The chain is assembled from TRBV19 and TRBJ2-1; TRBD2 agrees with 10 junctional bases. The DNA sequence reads TGTGCCAGTACCGCACTAGCGGGGAAACTCAATGAGCAGTTCTTC. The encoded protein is CASTALAGKLNEQFF.